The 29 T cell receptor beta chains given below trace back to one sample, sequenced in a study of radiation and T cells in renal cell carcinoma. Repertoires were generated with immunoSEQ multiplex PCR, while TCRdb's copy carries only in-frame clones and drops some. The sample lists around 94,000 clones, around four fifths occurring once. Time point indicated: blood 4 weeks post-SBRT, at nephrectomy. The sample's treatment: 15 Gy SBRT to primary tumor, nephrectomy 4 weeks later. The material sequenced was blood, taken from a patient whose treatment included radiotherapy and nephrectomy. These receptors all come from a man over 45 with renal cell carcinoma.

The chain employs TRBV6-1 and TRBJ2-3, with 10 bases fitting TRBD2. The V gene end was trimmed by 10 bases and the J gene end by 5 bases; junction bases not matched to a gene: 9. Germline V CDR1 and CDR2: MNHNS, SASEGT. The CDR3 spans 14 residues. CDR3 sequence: CATREGLAKDTQYF. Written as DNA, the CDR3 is TGTGCCACTCGGGAGGGACTAGCGAAAGATACGCAGTATTTT.

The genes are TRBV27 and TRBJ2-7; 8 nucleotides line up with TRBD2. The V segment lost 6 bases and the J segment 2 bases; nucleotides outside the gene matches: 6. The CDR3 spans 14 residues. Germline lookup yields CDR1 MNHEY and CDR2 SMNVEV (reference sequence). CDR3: CASRPLAAPYEQYF. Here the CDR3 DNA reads TGTGCCAGCAGGCCACTAGCGGCCCCCTACGAGCAGTACTTC.

CDR3 bases: TGTGCCAGCAGCGCCGCCCCTAGCGGGAGCGTCACCGGGGAGCTGTTTTTT. This gives the protein CASSAAPSGSVTGELFF. The chain is built from TRBV9 and TRBJ2-2; 10 bases match TRBD2. This CDR3 region has 17 residues. V shed 3 bases, J shed 4 bases, and the junction held 9 bases outside the gene matches. CDR1 SGDLS and CDR2 YYNGEE come from the germline V gene.

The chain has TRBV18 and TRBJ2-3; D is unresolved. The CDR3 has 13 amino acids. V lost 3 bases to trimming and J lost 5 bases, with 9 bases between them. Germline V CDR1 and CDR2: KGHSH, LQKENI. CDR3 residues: CASSPGPEDTQYF. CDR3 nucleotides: TGTGCCAGCTCACCCGGACCGGAAGATACGCAGTATTTT.

CDR3 in DNA: TGTGCCAGCAGCGTAGCTCAGTTAGAGAATGAGCAGTTCTTC. It translates to CASSVAQLENEQFF. The V and J genes are TRBV9 and TRBJ2-1; D is undetermined. V shed 0 bases and J shed 7 bases, with 11 bases lying between them. Germline-derived CDR1 and CDR2 are SGDLS and YYNGEE. This CDR3 is built from 14 residues.

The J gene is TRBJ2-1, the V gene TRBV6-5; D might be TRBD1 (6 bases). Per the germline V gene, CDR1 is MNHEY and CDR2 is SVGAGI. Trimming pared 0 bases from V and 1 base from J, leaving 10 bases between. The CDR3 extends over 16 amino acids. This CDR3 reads CASSYSGASSYNEQFF. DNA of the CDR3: TGTGCCAGCAGTTACTCGGGGGCGTCTTCCTACAATGAGCAGTTCTTC.

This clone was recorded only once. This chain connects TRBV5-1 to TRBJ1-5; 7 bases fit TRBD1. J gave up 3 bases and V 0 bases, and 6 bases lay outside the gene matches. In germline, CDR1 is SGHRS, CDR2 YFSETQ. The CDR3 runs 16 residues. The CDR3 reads CASSLETGRDNQPQHF. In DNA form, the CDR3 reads TGCGCCAGCAGCTTGGAGACAGGGAGGGACAATCAGCCCCAGCATTTT.

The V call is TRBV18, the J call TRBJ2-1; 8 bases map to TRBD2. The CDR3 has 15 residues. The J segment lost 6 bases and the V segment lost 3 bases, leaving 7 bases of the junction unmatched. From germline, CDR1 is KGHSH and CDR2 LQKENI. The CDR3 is CASSPVREAFNEQFF. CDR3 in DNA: TGTGCCAGCTCACCTGTGCGGGAGGCGTTCAATGAGCAGTTCTTC.

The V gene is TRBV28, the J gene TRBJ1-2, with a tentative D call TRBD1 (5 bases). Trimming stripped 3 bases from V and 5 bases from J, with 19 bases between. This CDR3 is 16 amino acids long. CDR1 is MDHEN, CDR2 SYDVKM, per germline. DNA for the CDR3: TGTGCCAGCAGTTTTCGGGGACCCAATCCATTATATGGCTACACCTTC. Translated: CASSFRGPNPLYGYTF.

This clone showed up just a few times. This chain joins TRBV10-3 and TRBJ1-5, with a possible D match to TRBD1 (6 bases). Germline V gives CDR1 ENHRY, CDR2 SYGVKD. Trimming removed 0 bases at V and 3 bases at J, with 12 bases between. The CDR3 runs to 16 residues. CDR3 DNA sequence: TGTGCCATCAGTGAGTCACGGACAGCTTACAATCAGCCCCAGCATTTT. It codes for CAISESRTAYNQPQHF.

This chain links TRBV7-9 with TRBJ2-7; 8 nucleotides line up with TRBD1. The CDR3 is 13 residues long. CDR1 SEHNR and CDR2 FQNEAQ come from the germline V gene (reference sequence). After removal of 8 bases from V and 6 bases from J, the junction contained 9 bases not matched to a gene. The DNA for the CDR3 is TGTGCCAGCGGAAAGTCAGGGGGCCTCGAGCAGTACTTC. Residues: CASGKSGGLEQYF.

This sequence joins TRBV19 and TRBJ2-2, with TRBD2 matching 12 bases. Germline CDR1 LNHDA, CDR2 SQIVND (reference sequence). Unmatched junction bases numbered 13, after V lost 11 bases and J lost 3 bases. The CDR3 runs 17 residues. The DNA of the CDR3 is TGTGCCGGCGGGGGGACTAGCGGGTCTTCGGACACCGGGGAGCTGTTTTTT. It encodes CAGGGTSGSSDTGELFF.

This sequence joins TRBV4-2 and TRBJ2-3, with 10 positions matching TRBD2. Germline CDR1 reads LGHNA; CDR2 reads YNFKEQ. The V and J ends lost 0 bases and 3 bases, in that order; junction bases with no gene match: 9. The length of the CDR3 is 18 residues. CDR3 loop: CASSQDRLPSGSTDTQYF. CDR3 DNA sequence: TGTGCCAGCAGCCAAGATCGACTGCCTAGCGGGAGTACAGATACGCAGTATTTT.

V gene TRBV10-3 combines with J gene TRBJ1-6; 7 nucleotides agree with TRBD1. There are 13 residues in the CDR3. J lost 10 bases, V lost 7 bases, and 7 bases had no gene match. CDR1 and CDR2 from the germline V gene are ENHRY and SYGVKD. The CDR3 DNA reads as TGTGCCATCACCCGAGGGGGCCGATCACCCCTCCACTTT. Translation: CAITRGGRSPLHF.

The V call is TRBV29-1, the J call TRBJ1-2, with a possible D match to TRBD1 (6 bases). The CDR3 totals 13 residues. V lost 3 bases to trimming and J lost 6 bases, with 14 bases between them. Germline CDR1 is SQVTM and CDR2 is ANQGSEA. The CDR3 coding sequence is TGCAGCGTTGATTTGGGGGGCGGGGATGGCTACACCTTC. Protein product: CSVDLGGGDGYTF.

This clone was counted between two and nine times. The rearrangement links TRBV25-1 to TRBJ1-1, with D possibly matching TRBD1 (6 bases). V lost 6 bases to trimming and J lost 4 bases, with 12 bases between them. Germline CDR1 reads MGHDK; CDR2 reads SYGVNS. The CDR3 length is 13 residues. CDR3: CASRPSGATEAFF. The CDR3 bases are TGTGCCAGCAGGCCCTCGGGGGCCACTGAAGCTTTCTTT. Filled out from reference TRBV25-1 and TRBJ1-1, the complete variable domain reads EADIYQTPRYLVIGTGKKITLECSQTMGHDKMYWYQQDPGMELHLIHYSYGVNSTEKGDLSSESTVSRIRTEHFPLTLESARPSHTSQYLCASRPSGATEAFFGQGTRLTVV.

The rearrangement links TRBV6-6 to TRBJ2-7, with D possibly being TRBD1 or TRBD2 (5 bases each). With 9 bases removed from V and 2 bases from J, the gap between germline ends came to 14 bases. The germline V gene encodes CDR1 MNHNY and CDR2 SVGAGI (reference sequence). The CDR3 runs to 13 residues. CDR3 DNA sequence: TGTGCCAGTACCCGAGGGGTAACCTACGAGCAGTACTTC. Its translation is CASTRGVTYEQYF.

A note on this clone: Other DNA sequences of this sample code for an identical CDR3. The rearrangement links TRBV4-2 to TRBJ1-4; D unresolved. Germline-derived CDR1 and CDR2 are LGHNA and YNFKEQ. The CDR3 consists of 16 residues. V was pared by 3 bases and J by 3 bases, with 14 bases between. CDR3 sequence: CASSQADKGANEKLFF. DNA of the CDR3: TGTGCCAGCAGCCAGGCAGACAAGGGCGCTAATGAAAAACTGTTTTTT.

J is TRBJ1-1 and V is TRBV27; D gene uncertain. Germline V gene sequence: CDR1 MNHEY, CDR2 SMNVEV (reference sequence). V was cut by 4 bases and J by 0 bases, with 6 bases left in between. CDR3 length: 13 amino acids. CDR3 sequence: CASSSNMNTEAFF. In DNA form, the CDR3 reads TGTGCCAGCAGTTCTAATATGAACACTGAAGCTTTCTTT.

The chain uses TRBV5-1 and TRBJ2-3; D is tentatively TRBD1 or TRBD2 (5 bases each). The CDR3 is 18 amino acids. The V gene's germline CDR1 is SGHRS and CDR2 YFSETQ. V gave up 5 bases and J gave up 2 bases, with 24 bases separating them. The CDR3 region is CASRGWGNRDRYTDTQYF. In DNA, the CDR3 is TGCGCCAGCAGAGGTTGGGGGAACCGTGACCGCTACACAGATACGCAGTATTTT.

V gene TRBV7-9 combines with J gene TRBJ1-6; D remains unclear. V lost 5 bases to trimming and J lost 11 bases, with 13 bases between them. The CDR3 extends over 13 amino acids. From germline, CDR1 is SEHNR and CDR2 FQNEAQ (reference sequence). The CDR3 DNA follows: TGTGCCAGCAGCCGTACTGACGGAACACCCCTCCACTTT. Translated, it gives CASSRTDGTPLHF.

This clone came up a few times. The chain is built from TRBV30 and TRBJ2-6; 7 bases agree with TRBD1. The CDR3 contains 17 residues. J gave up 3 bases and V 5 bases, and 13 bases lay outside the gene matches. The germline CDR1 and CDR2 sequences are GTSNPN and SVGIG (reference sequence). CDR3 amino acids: CAWSTGYGVLGANVLTF. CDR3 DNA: TGTGCCTGGTCGACAGGGTACGGGGTCCTTGGGGCCAACGTCCTGACTTTC.

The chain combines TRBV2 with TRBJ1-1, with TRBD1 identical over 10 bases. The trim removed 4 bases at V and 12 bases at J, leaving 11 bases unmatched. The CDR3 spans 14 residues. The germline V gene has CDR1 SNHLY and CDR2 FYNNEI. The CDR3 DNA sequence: TGTGCCAGCAGTGCTACGACCGGGACAGGGGTTTCTTTCTTT. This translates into CASSATTGTGVSFF.

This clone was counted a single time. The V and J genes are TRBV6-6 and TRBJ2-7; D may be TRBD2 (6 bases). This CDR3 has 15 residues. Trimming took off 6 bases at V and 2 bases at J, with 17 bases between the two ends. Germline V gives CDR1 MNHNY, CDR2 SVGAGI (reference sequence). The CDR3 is CASSTRAGWTYEQYF. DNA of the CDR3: TGTGCCAGCAGCACGAGGGCGGGATGGACCTACGAGCAGTACTTC.

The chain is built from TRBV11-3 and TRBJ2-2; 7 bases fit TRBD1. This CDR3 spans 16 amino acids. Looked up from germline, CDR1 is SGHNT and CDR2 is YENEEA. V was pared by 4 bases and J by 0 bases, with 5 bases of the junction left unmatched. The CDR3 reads CASSSAGQANTGELFF. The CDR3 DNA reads TGTGCCAGCAGCTCCGCCGGACAGGCGAACACCGGGGAGCTGTTTTTT.

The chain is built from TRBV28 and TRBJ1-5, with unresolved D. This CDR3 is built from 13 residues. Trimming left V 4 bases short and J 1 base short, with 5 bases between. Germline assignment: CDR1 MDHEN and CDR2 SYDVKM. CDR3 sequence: CASSYGSNQPQHF. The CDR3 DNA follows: TGTGCCAGCAGTTACGGCAGCAATCAGCCCCAGCATTTT.

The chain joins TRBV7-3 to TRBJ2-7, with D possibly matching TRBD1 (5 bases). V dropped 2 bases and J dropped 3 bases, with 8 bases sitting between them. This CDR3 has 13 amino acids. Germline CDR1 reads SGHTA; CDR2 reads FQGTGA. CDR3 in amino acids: CASSLQGGYEQYF. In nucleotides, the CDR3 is TGTGCCAGCAGCTTACAGGGTGGCTACGAGCAGTACTTC.

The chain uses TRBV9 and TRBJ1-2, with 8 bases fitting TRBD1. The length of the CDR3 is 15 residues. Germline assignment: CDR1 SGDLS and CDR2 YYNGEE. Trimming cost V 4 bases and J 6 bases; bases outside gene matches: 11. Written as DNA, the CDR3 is TGTGCCAGCAGCAAGATGCAGGGGGCGGTGGATGGCTACACCTTC. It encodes CASSKMQGAVDGYTF.

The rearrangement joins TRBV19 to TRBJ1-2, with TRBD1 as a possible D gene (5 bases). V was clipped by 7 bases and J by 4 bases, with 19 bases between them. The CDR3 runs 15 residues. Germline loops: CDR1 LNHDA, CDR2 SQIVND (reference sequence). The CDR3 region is CASTDGAARLYGYTF. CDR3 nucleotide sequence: TGTGCCAGTACAGACGGGGCCGCGAGGCTCTATGGCTACACCTTC. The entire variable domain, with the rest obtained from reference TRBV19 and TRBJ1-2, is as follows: DGGITQSPKYLFRKEGQNVTLSCEQNLNHDAMYWYRQDPGQGLRLIYYSQIVNDFQKGDIAEGYSVSREKKESFPLTVTSAQKNPTAFYLCASTDGAARLYGYTFGSGTRLTVV.